The clone carrying this TCR beta chain has only a few counts. The sample belongs to a study of T cells in Graves' hyperthyroidism and ophthalmopathy. Amplified TCR beta CDR3 regions derived from RNA transcripts. First-round RT-PCR targeting the TCR CDR3 was performed with the HTBI primer set. TCRdb recomputed calls from the multiplex PCR reads with MiXCR, one row per CDR3 protein. The sample records 550,000 to 850,000 distinct CDR3 sequences, about 17% being singletons. A patient was excluded if there was uncontrolled infection, other autoimmune disease, pregnancy or lactation. For the diagnoses, clinical symptoms, serum thyroxine and TRAb, thyroid ultrasound and orbital computed tomography were used. Preceding any ophthalmopathy symptoms, the blood sample dates from first hyperthyroidism diagnosis. Sequences were obtained from blood. The sequence derives from a woman aged 50 to 65 with Graves' hyperthyroidism that later progressed to Graves' ophthalmopathy.

The DNA of the CDR3 is TGCGCCAGCAGCCGCCTGGGAGGCCTCAATCAGCCCCAGCATTTT. Translating it yields CASSRLGGLNQPQHF. V is TRBV5-1 and J is TRBJ1-5; D not certain. The CDR3 is made up of 15 amino acids. V was shortened by 4 bases and J by 3 bases, with 14 bases between the two germline ends. In germline, CDR1 is SGHRS, CDR2 YFSETQ.